A single sample is the source of the 5 T cell receptor beta chains below, sequenced in a study of shared clonotypes between healthy human individuals. The repertoire was sequenced with immunoSEQ multiplex PCR; TCRdb's copy has only in-frame clones and lacks some. This sample has some 2.1 million clones, with 90% to 95% found just once. Sequencing input: naive CD4+ T cells sorted from blood. Subset indicated: CD45RA+ positively selected. These TCRs come from a man between 18 and 35 years old in good health.

This chain connects TRBV5-6 to TRBJ2-6, with 9 bases matching TRBD1. The CDR3 is made up of 16 amino acids. Germline assignment: CDR1 SGHDT and CDR2 YYEEEE. Trimming at V came to 4 bases and at J to 4 bases, leaving 6 bases not matched to a gene. This CDR3 is CASSRWTGEGANVLTF. The CDR3 DNA is TGTGCCAGCAGCCGCTGGACAGGGGAAGGGGCCAACGTCCTGACTTTC.

The J gene is TRBJ1-2, the V gene TRBV29-1; the D gene is possibly TRBD1 (5 bases). V was clipped by 6 bases and J by 3 bases, with 11 bases between them. Germline assignment: CDR1 SQVTM and CDR2 ANQGSEA. This CDR3 spans 12 amino acids. The CDR3 DNA reads as TGCAGCGTCAGGGATACGGACTATGGCTACACCTTC. Protein product: CSVRDTDYGYTF.

The chain joins TRBV5-1 to TRBJ2-7, with 7 nucleotides matching TRBD2. Germline V gene lookup returns CDR1 SGHRS and CDR2 YFSETQ. The CDR3 covers 14 residues. V lost 2 bases and J lost 2; bases outside the gene matches: 4. CDR3 nucleotides: TGCGCCAGCAGCTTCGGACTAGGGACCTACGAGCAGTACTTC. It specifies CASSFGLGTYEQYF.

V gene TRBV30 combines with J gene TRBJ2-7; a weak D match, TRBD2 (6 bases). Germline CDR1 is GTSNPN and CDR2 is SVGIG (reference sequence). V was trimmed by 5 bases and J by 3 bases, leaving 17 bases between them. The CDR3 consists of 14 residues. The CDR3 reads CAWGGVSKGYEQYF. The CDR3 DNA sequence: TGTGCCTGGGGAGGGGTCTCCAAGGGCTACGAGCAGTACTTC.

Comment on this clone: The sample has other DNA sequences that encode this CDR3 too. The genes are TRBV4-3 and TRBJ1-5; D uncertain. The CDR3 has 13 residues. The V gene lost 0 bases and the J gene lost 6 bases, with 6 bases spanning the gap. Germline V gene sequence: CDR1 LGHNA, CDR2 YSLEER. The CDR3 nucleotides are TGCGCCAGCAGCCAAGAAGTGGGTCAGCCCCAGCATTTT. Its protein is CASSQEVGQPQHF.